These T cell receptor beta chains were read from a single sample in a study of regulatory T cells in long-lasting Graves disease. Using its own MiXCR run on the multiplex PCR reads, TCRdb lists one record per CDR3 protein. The data contain 400,000 to 450,000 distinct CDR3 sequences, about a quarter of them singletons. The sample in question was peripheral blood mononuclear cells (PBMCs), obtained when the disease was refractory, from a patient treated with antithyroid drugs. The receptors here all came from a female donor with Graves disease. Each CDR3 is given without its conserved first and last residue. Fields, in order: V gene, J gene, clone size, CDR3 protein. The size field is filled for only some rows; it gives once, few, many or a size class.

v_gene: TRBV6-9; j_gene: TRBJ1-6; abundance: few; CDR3aa: ASSSRTHSPLH
v_gene: TRBV19; j_gene: TRBJ2-5; abundance: .; CDR3aa: ASGSTGAETQY
v_gene: TRBV27; j_gene: TRBJ2-5; abundance: many; CDR3aa: ASSQGLLQY
v_gene: TRBV19; j_gene: TRBJ2-5; abundance: few; CDR3aa: ASSIDRRKETQY
v_gene: TRBV7-3; j_gene: TRBJ1-2; abundance: many; CDR3aa: ASSPTGTPNYGYT
v_gene: TRBV20-1; j_gene: TRBJ1-3; abundance: .; CDR3aa: SATGRGNTIY
v_gene: TRBV3-1; j_gene: TRBJ1-2; abundance: .; CDR3aa: ASSHWDGPSGSGYT
v_gene: TRBV7-9; j_gene: TRBJ1-2; abundance: .; CDR3aa: ASSLAQTGVRYGYT
v_gene: TRBV20-1; j_gene: TRBJ2-7; abundance: many; CDR3aa: SAADGYEQY
v_gene: TRBV5-4; j_gene: TRBJ1-1; abundance: .; CDR3aa: ASSLGHVNSGTEAF
v_gene: TRBV5-1; j_gene: TRBJ1-1; abundance: few; CDR3aa: ASKLDRGLNTEAF